What follows is one T cell receptor beta chain and its context. Its antigen remains undetermined. The sample holds no much larger clone one base away, and base qualities are not on file. Each collaborating institution followed its own protocols to collect whole blood in K2EDTA tubes. For TCRbeta analysis, collaborators shipped samples as frozen whole blood, isolated PBMCs, or DNA extracted from either of those sample types. TCRbeta CDR3 regions were amplified from genomic DNA by means of the immunoSEQ Assay, a bias-controlled multiplex PCR. Regarding the original processing steps: Nucleated cell counts per sample were estimated from amplification of reference gene primers within the assay. To quantify the absolute abundance of each unique TCRbeta CDR3 rearrangement, sequence reads were collapsed and filtered. For each sample, productive Simpson clonality was calculated by taking the square root of Simpson's diversity index across productive rearrangements. TCRdb limited this immuneACCESS table to in-frame rearrangements with V and J called. A share of clones is missing; checked studies link under half to unresolved V genes, and the rest is unexplained. Clonal size and the V and J genes are those of that table, whereas D and trimming came from the DNA. This sample has about 81,000 clones in its table, and approximately 86% of those were observed once. The ten largest make up around 4.8% of the sample.

This sample is drawn from a study of blood T cell repertoires in COVID-19 (dated by TCRdb to about 2020). Regarding the study in general: Samples covering the acute and convalescent phases of COVID-19 were provided by collaborators in the United States, Italy and Spain. The samples were drawn from two sources: the first 160 participants of the ongoing ImmuneRACE study, and over 950 subjects contributed by 6 global collaborators. Where available, HLA class I and class II types were obtained from metadata supplied by the sample provider rather than from assay-based typing. The material from the prospective study consisted of cDNA or gDNA derived from T cells, B-cell-depleted T cells, or PBMCs. A de-identified subject ID, COVID-19 status, age in years and sex were almost always included in the sample metadata. The repertoires were released in a freely available public database meant as a resource for research on the immune response to SARS-CoV-2. Deeply sampled blood TCRbeta repertoires from subjects exposed to, actively infected with, or recovered from COVID-19 were included in the dataset.

There are 16 amino acids in the CDR3, from cysteine to phenylalanine inclusive. The CDR3 DNA has 48 bases and is translated from base 1. The germline V gene (reference sequence) supplies CDR1 SEHNR and CDR2 FQNEAQ. Trimming removed 1 base from V and 7 bases from J, leaving 17 bases between the germline ends. The study at large found these results: The amount of clinical and demographic metadata varied by source and participant and was provided uncurated.

The specimen sequenced was peripheral blood. This receptor was identified in an elderly woman with acute or convalescent COVID-19. The chain is made from TRBV7-9 and TRBJ1-5; tentative D gene TRBD1, with 5 bases matching. The nucleotide sequence reads as follows: TGTGCCAGCAGCTTAGGTTCCGGGGGGTCACAACAGCCCCAGCATTTT. Translated, it gives CASSLGSGGSQQPQHF.